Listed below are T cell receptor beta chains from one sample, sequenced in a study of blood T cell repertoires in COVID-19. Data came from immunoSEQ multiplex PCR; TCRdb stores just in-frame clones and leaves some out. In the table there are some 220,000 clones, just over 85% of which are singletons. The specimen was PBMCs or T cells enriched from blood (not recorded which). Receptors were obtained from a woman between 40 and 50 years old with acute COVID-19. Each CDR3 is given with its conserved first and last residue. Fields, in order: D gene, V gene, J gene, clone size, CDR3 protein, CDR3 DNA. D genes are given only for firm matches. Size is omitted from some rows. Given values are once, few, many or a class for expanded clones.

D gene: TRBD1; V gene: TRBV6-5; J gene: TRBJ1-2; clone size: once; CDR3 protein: CASSSRTGSYGYTF; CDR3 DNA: TGTGCCAGCAGTTCACGGACAGGGTCCTATGGCTACACCTTC
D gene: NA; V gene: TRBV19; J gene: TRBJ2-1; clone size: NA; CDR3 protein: CASSIITSGTEQFF; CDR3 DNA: TGTGCCAGTAGTATCATAACTTCGGGTACTGAGCAGTTCTTC
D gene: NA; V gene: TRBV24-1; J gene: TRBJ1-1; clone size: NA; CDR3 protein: CATSDRGHPNTEAFF; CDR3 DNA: TGTGCCACCAGTGACAGGGGACACCCGAACACTGAAGCTTTCTTT
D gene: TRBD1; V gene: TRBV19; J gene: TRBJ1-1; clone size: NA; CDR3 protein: CASFKRDRGRGLGNTEAFF; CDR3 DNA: TGTGCCAGTTTTAAAAGAGACCGGGGCAGGGGGCTCGGAAACACTGAAGCTTTCTTT
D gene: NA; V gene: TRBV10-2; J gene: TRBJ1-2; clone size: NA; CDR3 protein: CASSESGRGRGGYTF; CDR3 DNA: TGCGCCAGCAGTGAGTCAGGCAGGGGACGTGGAGGCTACACCTTC
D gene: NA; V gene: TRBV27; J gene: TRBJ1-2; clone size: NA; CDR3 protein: CASSLNQNYGYTF; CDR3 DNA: TGTGCCAGCAGTTTAAATCAGAACTATGGCTACACCTTC
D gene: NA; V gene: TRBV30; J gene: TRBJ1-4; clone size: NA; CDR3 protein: CAWTGKVGEKLFF; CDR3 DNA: TGTGCCTGGACAGGGAAGGTTGGTGAAAAACTGTTTTTT
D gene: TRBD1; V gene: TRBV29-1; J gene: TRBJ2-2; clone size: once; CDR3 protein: CSVVGQGGTGELFF; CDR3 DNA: TGCAGCGTTGTAGGACAGGGAGGCACCGGGGAGCTGTTTTTT
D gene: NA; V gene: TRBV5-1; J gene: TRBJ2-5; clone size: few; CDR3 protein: CASSLVEETQYF; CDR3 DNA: TGCGCCAGCAGCTTGGTAGAAGAGACCCAGTACTTC
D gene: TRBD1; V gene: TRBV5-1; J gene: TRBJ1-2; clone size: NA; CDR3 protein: CASSLGDRAYGYTF; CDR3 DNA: TGCGCCAGCAGCTTGGGGGACAGGGCCTATGGCTACACCTTC
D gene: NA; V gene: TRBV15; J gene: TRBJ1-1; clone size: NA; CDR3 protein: CATSRNGGTEAFF; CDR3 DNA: TGTGCCACCAGCAGGAACGGGGGAACTGAAGCTTTCTTT
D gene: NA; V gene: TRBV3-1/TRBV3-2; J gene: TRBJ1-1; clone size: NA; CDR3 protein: CASSHSDRLNTEAFF; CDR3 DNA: TGTGCCAGCAGCCATTCGGACAGATTGAACACTGAAGCTTTCTTT
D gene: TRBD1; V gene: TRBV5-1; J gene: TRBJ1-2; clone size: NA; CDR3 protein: CASSFTGTGRGYTF; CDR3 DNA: TGCGCCAGCAGCTTCACCGGGACAGGGAGGGGCTACACCTTC
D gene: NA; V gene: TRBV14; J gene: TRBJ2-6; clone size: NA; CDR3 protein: CASSRLGSSGANVLTF; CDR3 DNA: TGTGCCAGCAGCCGACTGGGGAGCTCTGGGGCCAACGTCCTGACTTTC
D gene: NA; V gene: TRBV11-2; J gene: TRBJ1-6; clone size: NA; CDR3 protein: CASSSVVNSPLHF; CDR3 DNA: TGTGCCAGCAGCTCCGTAGTTAATTCACCCCTCCACTTT
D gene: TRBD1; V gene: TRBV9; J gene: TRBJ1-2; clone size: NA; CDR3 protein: CASSGTGTANYGYTF; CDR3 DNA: TGTGCCAGCAGCGGGACCGGGACAGCAAACTATGGCTACACCTTC
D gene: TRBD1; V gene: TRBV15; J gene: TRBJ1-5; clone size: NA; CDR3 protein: CATSRGDRYQPQHF; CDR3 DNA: TGTGCCACCAGCAGAGGGGACAGATATCAGCCCCAGCATTTT
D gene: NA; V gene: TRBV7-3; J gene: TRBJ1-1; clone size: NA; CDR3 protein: CASSLRGSGNTEAFF; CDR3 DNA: TGTGCCAGCAGCTTAAGAGGGTCAGGTAACACTGAAGCTTTCTTT
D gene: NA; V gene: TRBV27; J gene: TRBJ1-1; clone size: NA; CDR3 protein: CASRKGTEAFF; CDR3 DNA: TGTGCCAGCAGGAAGGGGACTGAAGCTTTCTTT
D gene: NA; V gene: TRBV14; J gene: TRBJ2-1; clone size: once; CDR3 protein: CASSPSLILHEQFF; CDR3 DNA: TGTGCCAGCAGCCCGTCCCTCATACTTCATGAGCAGTTCTTC
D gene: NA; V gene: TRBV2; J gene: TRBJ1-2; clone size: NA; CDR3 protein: CASSGRDRDYGYTF; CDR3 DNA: TGTGCCAGCAGTGGCCGCGACAGAGATTATGGCTACACCTTC
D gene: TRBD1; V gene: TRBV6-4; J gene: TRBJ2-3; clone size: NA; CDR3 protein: CASSDSTGHADTQYF; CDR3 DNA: TGTGCCAGCAGTGACTCGACAGGGCACGCAGATACGCAGTATTTT
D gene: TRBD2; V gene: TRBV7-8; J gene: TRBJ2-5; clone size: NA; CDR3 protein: CASSLDSGTNEETQYF; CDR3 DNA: TGTGCCAGCAGCTTAGATAGCGGGACTAACGAAGAGACCCAGTACTTC
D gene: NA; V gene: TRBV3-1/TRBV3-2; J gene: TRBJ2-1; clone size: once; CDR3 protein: CASSQQSGYNEQFF; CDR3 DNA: TGTGCCAGCAGCCAACAGAGCGGGTACAATGAGCAGTTCTTC
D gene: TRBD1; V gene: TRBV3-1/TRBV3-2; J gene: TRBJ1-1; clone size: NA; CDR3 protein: CASSPLRQGTEAFF; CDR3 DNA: TGTGCCAGCAGCCCGCTGAGACAGGGCACTGAAGCTTTCTTT
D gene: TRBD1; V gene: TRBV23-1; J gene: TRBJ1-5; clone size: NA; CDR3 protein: CASSWDSLALHSNQPQHF; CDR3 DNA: TGCGCCAGCAGTTGGGACAGCCTCGCCCTCCATAGCAATCAGCCCCAGCATTTT
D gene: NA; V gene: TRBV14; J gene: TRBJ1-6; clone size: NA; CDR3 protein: CASSHQTGTYNSPLHF; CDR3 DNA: TGTGCCAGCAGCCACCAAACCGGGACATATAATTCACCCCTCCACTTT
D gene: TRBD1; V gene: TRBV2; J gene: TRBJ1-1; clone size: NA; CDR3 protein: CASSPTGPLEAFF; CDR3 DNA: TGTGCCAGCAGTCCGACAGGGCCTTTGGAAGCTTTCTTT
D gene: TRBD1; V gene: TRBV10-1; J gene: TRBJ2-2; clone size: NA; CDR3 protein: CASSSLPGTGNTGELFF; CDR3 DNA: TGCGCCAGCAGTTCACTCCCCGGGACAGGGAACACCGGGGAGCTGTTTTTT